These 2 T cell receptor beta chains were all obtained from the same sample, sequenced in a study of blood T cell repertoires in COVID-19. Method: immunoSEQ multiplex PCR; TCRdb's copy keeps in-frame clones and lacks some. This sample yields under 50,000 clones, of which 88% are seen a single time; 1% to 1.5% belongs to the top ten. Sequencing was done on a sample of peripheral blood. The receptor set was obtained from a woman aged 40 to 50 with acute or convalescent COVID-19.

The chain has TRBV4-1 and TRBJ1-1; D might be TRBD1 (6 bases). Germline CDR1 is MGHRA and CDR2 is YSYEKL. The length of the CDR3 is 13 residues. With 2 bases removed from V and 8 bases from J, the gap between germline ends came to 12 bases. DNA for the CDR3: TGCGCCAGCAGCCAATCCGGGACATACGAAGCTTTCTTT. Its protein is CASSQSGTYEAFF.

The genes are TRBV4-1 and TRBJ2-2, with 11 bases aligning to TRBD1. Per germline, CDR1 MGHRA and CDR2 YSYEKL. The CDR3 covers 16 residues. Losses at the gene ends were 2 bases for V and 3 bases for J; bases not matched to a gene: 2. This CDR3 reads CASSQRGQGDTGELFF. In DNA form, the CDR3 reads TGCGCCAGCAGCCAAAGGGGACAGGGGGACACCGGGGAGCTGTTTTTT.